This T cell receptor beta chain was captured in a study of human T cells and chemical hapten exposure. As for the study in general: 2% DPC applied to an approximately 2 cm by approximately 2 cm arm area sensitized donors. General study findings and limits: The count of PT1 expanded TCRs correlated positively with patch test score. Since the donors had alopecia, their immune response may not be the same as that of healthy people.

Time point meaning: patch test 3, about 24 weeks after DPC sensitization. Treatment meaning: therapeutic diphenylcyclopropenone sensitization with weekly scalp DPC. Before extraction, the whole blood was not fractionated, and total RNA was taken from it. CDR1 is SGHTA and CDR2 is FQGNSA in the germline V gene. This CDR3 spans 14 amino acids. The V segment lost 2 bases and the J segment 2 bases; nucleotides outside the gene matches: 3. Unique molecular identifiers were attached to individual cDNA molecules during library preparation. MiXCR, applied by TCRdb to the RACE reads, yields one record per CDR3 protein. The data contain fewer than 50,000 distinct CDR3 sequences, more than 9% of them seen just once; the ten biggest clones take up roughly 27%. Comment on this clonotype: Antigen: not known.

The source is a man aged 50 or older with alopecia areata. Some clones in this sample may be carry-over from other donors' samples. The chain recombines TRBV7-2 with TRBJ2-7; TRBD2 matches 7 bases. The specimen was whole blood, collected in connection with sensitization to the hapten diphenylcyclopropenone (DPC). CDR3 sequence reads: CASSLMGGPYEQYF. As DNA, the CDR3 is TGTGCCAGCAGCTTAATGGGAGGGCCCTACGAGCAGTACTTC. The complete variable domain, with remaining parts taken from reference TRBV7-2 and TRBJ2-7, reads GAGVSQSPSNKVTEKGKDVELRCDPISGHTALYWYRQSLGQGLEFLIYFQGNSAPDKSGLPSDRFSAERTGGSVSTLTIQRTQQEDSAVYLCASSLMGGPYEQYFGPGTRLTVT.